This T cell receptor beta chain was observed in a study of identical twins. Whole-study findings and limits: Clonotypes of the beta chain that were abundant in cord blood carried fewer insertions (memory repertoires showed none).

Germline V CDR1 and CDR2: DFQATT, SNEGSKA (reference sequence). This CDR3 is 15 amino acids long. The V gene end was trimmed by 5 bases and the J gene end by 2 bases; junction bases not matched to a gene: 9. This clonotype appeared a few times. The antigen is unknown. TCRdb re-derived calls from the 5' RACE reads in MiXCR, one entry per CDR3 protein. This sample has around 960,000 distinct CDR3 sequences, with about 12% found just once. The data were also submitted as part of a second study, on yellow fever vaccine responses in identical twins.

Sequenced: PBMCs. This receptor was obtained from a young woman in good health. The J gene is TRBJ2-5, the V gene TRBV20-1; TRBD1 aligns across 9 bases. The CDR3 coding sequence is TGCAGTGCTGGGACAGGGAAGGGAGGACAAGAGACCCAGTACTTC. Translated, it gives CSAGTGKGGQETQYF.